The 27 T cell receptor beta chains in this list originate from one sample, sequenced in a study of Tregs in tolerant kidney transplant recipients (dated by TCRdb to between 2018 and 2021). The library was made by the immunoSEQ multiplex PCR assay. TCRdb re-hosts the immuneACCESS table, in-frame sequences only. Its copies lack some clones; in the studies checked, an unresolved V gene accounts for under half of them, and the cause for the rest is not known. For this sample the table gives 90,000 or so clones, of which more than 80% were detected only once. The ten largest make up 4.5% to 5% of the sample. Input material: CD8+ T cells from blood. Receptors were obtained from a human donor in good health.

The chain uses TRBV30 and TRBJ2-3; D might be TRBD2 (6 bases). This CDR3 has 15 amino acids. Deletions cut 6 bases from V and 1 base from J, with 17 bases between. CDR1 and CDR2 (germline): GTSNPN, SVGIG (reference sequence). CDR3 nucleotides: TGTGCCTGCATCCCCTTGGGGGGAGGCACAGATACGCAGTATTTT. This codes for CACIPLGGGTDTQYF.

The rearrangement joins TRBV7-9 to TRBJ1-1; D gene ambiguous. Deletions cut 3 bases from V and 1 base from J, with 6 bases between. This CDR3 contains 13 residues. Germline CDR1 SEHNR, CDR2 FQNEAQ (reference sequence). This chain's CDR3 is CASSFKGNTEAFF. The CDR3 nucleotides are TGTGCCAGCAGCTTTAAGGGGAACACTGAAGCTTTCTTT.

The rearrangement links TRBV7-9 to TRBJ2-7, with TRBD1 matching 11 bases. This CDR3 region has 15 residues. CDR1 and CDR2 (germline): SEHNR, FQNEAQ (reference sequence). After removal of 4 bases from V and 4 bases from J, the junction contained 6 bases not matched to a gene. In DNA, the CDR3 is TGTGCCAGCAGCTCTCCGGGACAGGGGGTTTACGAGCAGTACTTC. It encodes CASSSPGQGVYEQYF.

V usage is TRBV6-5 and J usage is TRBJ2-1; 11 nucleotides agree with TRBD2. The germline V gene has CDR1 MNHEY and CDR2 SVGAGI. This CDR3 is built from 16 residues. With 2 bases clipped from V and 2 bases from J, the junction kept 2 bases outside the gene matches. Written as DNA, the CDR3 is TGTGCCAGCAGTTACACACTAGCGGGAGCCTACAATGAGCAGTTCTTC. This gives the protein CASSYTLAGAYNEQFF.

The gene calls are TRBV10-1 and TRBJ1-1, with D unclear. Germline CDR1 and CDR2: WNHNN and SYGVQD (reference sequence). This CDR3 spans 15 amino acids. V shed 2 bases and J shed 4 bases, with 14 bases lying between them. CDR3 sequence (DNA): TGCGCCAGCAGTGAGACCTCGGCAGGAGGCACTGAAGCTTTCTTT. Translating gives CASSETSAGGTEAFF.

The chain uses TRBV6-5 and TRBJ1-3; D not certain. The germline gives CDR1 MNHEY, CDR2 SVGAGI. Trimming took 2 bases from V and 0 from J, leaving 11 bases between them. The CDR3 contains 16 residues. This CDR3 is CASSYLDGGSGNTIYF. CDR3 nucleotide sequence: TGTGCCAGCAGTTACCTGGACGGAGGCTCTGGAAACACCATATATTTT.

The chain has TRBV4-2 and TRBJ2-1; 7 nucleotides agree with TRBD2. This CDR3 region has 16 residues. J gave up 0 bases and V 0 bases, and 2 bases lay outside the gene matches. Germline CDR1 is LGHNA and CDR2 is YNFKEQ. The CDR3: CASSQEGGSSYNEQFF. CDR3 sequence (DNA): TGTGCCAGCAGCCAAGAGGGAGGGAGCTCCTACAATGAGCAGTTCTTC.

The CDR3 DNA is TGTGCCAGCACAAATGAACCCAGGGTTTTCGGTGAGCAGTTCTTC. This sequence encodes CASTNEPRVFGEQFF. The V gene is TRBV7-2, the J gene TRBJ2-1, with a possible D match to TRBD1 (5 bases). This CDR3 spans 15 amino acids. The V gene's germline CDR1 is SGHTA and CDR2 FQGNSA. The V and J ends lost 7 bases and 9 bases respectively, with 22 bases between them.

This clone was seen only a few times. This chain links TRBV27 with TRBJ1-2; TRBD1 is a possible D gene (5 bases). Germline V gene data show CDR1 as MNHEY and CDR2 as SMNVEV (reference sequence). The CDR3 consists of 12 residues. V gave up 2 bases and J gave up 10 bases, with 11 bases separating them. CDR3 protein: CASSLPGGSYTF. CDR3 coding DNA: TGTGCCAGCAGTTTACCGGGGGGGTCCTACACCTTC.

CDR3 protein: CASTQRGGRSDHEQYF. The CDR3 bases are TGTGCCAGCACCCAACGAGGGGGGCGGTCGGACCACGAGCAGTACTTC. The chain employs TRBV27 and TRBJ2-7; D assignment may be TRBD1 or TRBD2 (6 bases each). The CDR3 length is 16 residues. Germline-derived CDR1 and CDR2 are MNHEY and SMNVEV (reference sequence). Deletions cut 7 bases from V and 5 bases from J, with 24 bases between.

CDR3 protein: CASSPWTSGRDEQFF. The CDR3 region has the DNA TGTGCCAGCAGCCCGTGGACTAGCGGGAGGGATGAGCAGTTCTTC. The rearrangement links TRBV7-8 to TRBJ2-1; 15 positions match TRBD2. The CDR3 length is 15 residues. V shed 5 bases and J 8 bases; nucleotides not matched to a gene: 4. Germline V gene sequence: CDR1 SGHVS, CDR2 FQNEAQ.

This rearrangement joins TRBV4-2 to TRBJ2-7, with 7 bases identical to TRBD2. Germline V gene data show CDR1 as LGHNA and CDR2 as YNFKEQ. The CDR3 is 17 residues long. V trimming: 1 base; J trimming: 1 base; junction bases outside the gene matches: 10. CDR3 DNA: TGTGCCAGCAGCCAAGCGGTAGGCGGGAGATTTTCCTACGAGCAGTACTTC. It is translated as CASSQAVGGRFSYEQYF.

This clone was recorded a few times. The chain is built from TRBV2 and TRBJ1-6; D unclear. Trimming stripped 6 bases from V and 4 bases from J, with 13 bases between. The CDR3 is made up of 15 amino acids. Germline values: CDR1 SNHLY, CDR2 FYNNEI. In nucleotides, the CDR3 is TGTGCCAGCAGCTCGGTCGGGTATTATAATTCACCCCTCCACTTT. This encodes CASSSVGYYNSPLHF.

The rearrangement uses TRBV7-9 and TRBJ2-7, with TRBD2 matching over 10 bases. Germline CDR1 is SEHNR and CDR2 is FQNEAQ (reference sequence). The junction had 12 bases not matched to a gene; V was cut back by 4 bases and J by 6 bases. The CDR3 is 16 residues long. The CDR3 loop is CASSSPSSGSEFEQYF. CDR3 coding DNA: TGTGCCAGCAGCTCTCCATCTAGCGGGAGTGAGTTCGAGCAGTACTTC.

This clone has only one observation. V gene TRBV7-9 combines with J gene TRBJ1-1, with a weak D call TRBD1 (5 bases). The ends were cut back, 5 bases at V and 1 base at J, with 14 bases in the middle. The CDR3 has 15 amino acids. Germline-derived CDR1 and CDR2 are SEHNR and FQNEAQ (reference sequence). CDR3 amino acids: CASSRPRQRNTEAFF. CDR3 in DNA: TGTGCCAGCAGCCGTCCGAGACAGCGGAACACTGAAGCTTTCTTT.

The gene calls are TRBV13 and TRBJ2-7; D is perhaps TRBD1 (6 bases). The germline V and J ends were trimmed by 5 bases and 2 bases, with 16 bases remaining between them. Germline CDR1 is PRHDT and CDR2 is FYEKMQ (reference sequence). The CDR3 covers 15 residues. CDR3 DNA: TGTGCCAGCAGCACCCAAGTGGGGGCAACCTACGAGCAGTACTTC. The encoded protein is CASSTQVGATYEQYF.

This clone was counted once. In nucleotides, the CDR3 is TGTGCCAGCAGAGACAAACGACAGAGAACAAACTATGGCTACACCTTC. Encoded protein: CASRDKRQRTNYGYTF. V and J are TRBV6-6 and TRBJ1-2, with D perhaps TRBD1 (5 bases). Germline V gives CDR1 MNHNY, CDR2 SVGAGI (reference sequence). V dropped 6 bases and J dropped 2 bases, with 19 bases sitting between them. CDR3 size: 16 residues.

CDR3 nucleotide sequence: TGTGCCATCACTTCGCAGGGTGGGGTCTATGGCTACACCTTC. The encoded protein is CAITSQGGVYGYTF. The V call is TRBV10-3, the J call TRBJ1-2, with D maybe TRBD1 (5 bases). The length of the CDR3 is 14 residues. CDR1 is ENHRY and CDR2 is SYGVKD in the germline V gene. The V and J ends lost 7 bases and 4 bases respectively, with 16 bases between them.

V gene TRBV5-4 combines with J gene TRBJ1-1; tentatively, D is TRBD1 (5 bases). This CDR3 contains 12 residues. Between the trimmed V and J ends, which lost 3 bases and 4 bases, there was a span of 7 bases. Germline CDR1 SGHNT, CDR2 YYREEE (reference sequence). CDR3 in amino acids: CASSWGGTEAFF. The DNA of the CDR3 is TGTGCCAGCAGCTGGGGGGGCACTGAAGCTTTCTTT.

This chain connects TRBV4-1 to TRBJ2-1; the match to TRBD2 covers 7 bases. The V and J ends lost 4 bases and 5 bases, in that order; junction bases with no gene match: 5. In germline, CDR1 is MGHRA, CDR2 YSYEKL. The CDR3 length is 14 residues. CDR3 sequence: CASSRGGSDNEQFF. Written as DNA, the CDR3 is TGCGCCAGCAGCCGCGGGGGATCGGACAATGAGCAGTTCTTC.

J is TRBJ2-3 and V is TRBV21-1; the D call of TRBD2 is as the table states it, not checked on the DNA. TRBV21-1 is annotated as a pseudogene. This CDR3 comprises 12 residues. CDR3 sequence (DNA): TGTGCCAGCAGCAATCTCTTAGATACGCAGTATTTT. Translated: CASSNLLDTQYF.

The chain links TRBV4-1 to TRBJ2-2; no reliable D call. Trimming left V 0 bases short and J 0 bases short, with 8 bases between. This CDR3 region has 16 residues. Germline-derived CDR1 and CDR2 are MGHRA and YSYEKL. The CDR3 here is CASSQERSPNTGELFF. CDR3 bases: TGCGCCAGCAGCCAAGAACGTTCTCCGAACACCGGGGAGCTGTTTTTT.

V gene TRBV27 combines with J gene TRBJ1-2; D is unresolved. The CDR3 has 12 amino acids. Germline assignment: CDR1 MNHEY and CDR2 SMNVEV (reference sequence). V was trimmed by 3 bases and J by 8 bases, leaving 10 bases between them. The DNA for the CDR3 is TGTGCCAGCAGTTTTAACGGGTACGGCTACACCTTC. Residues: CASSFNGYGYTF.

This clone is a singleton in its sample. The V call is TRBV21-1, the J call TRBJ2-5; TRBD2, as called in the table, went unchecked against the DNA. TRBV21-1 is a pseudogene. The CDR3 is 19 residues long. The CDR3 reads CASSPPRGASGRIRETQYF. The CDR3 bases are TGTGCCAGCAGCCCCCCCAGGGGGGCTAGCGGGAGAATTCGGGAGACCCAGTACTTC.

This clone has just a few counts. V gene TRBV6-4 combines with J gene TRBJ2-7; D remains unclear. The V gene lost 5 bases and the J gene lost 0 bases, with 11 bases spanning the gap. Germline CDR1 and CDR2: MRHNA and SNTAGT. The CDR3 extends over 14 amino acids. The CDR3 region is CASSPHAPSYEQYF. The DNA for the CDR3 is TGTGCCAGCAGTCCACATGCCCCCTCCTACGAGCAGTACTTC.

For this clone: Mismatch with germline at one junction end may stem from a read error. This chain connects TRBV4-3 to TRBJ1-1; D unresolved. The germline CDR1 and CDR2 sequences are LGHNA and YSLEER. The CDR3 length is 11 residues. CDR3 nucleotides: TGCGCCAGCAGCCAATTAGCTGAGGCTTTCTTT. It translates to CASSQLAEAFF.

The CDR3 nucleotides are TGTGCCAGCAGCTTCCCGGGACAGCTCAAAGAGCAGTACTTC. Translating it yields CASSFPGQLKEQYF. The rearrangement uses TRBV7-9 and TRBJ2-7, with 7 bases that match TRBD1. J was trimmed by 7 bases and V by 3 bases; bases with no gene match: 9. CDR1 SEHNR and CDR2 FQNEAQ come from the germline V gene (reference sequence). The CDR3 totals 14 residues.